These T cell receptor beta chains were read from a single sample in a study of T cell responses to AZD1222 COVID-19 vaccine. Measured with immunoSEQ multiplex PCR; TCRdb has only the in-frame clones, and not every one. Seen here are about 150,000 clones, about 88% observed once, and the top ten hold 5.5% to 7%. Material: peripheral blood, obtained after recovery from COVID-19. The receptors shown here come from an adult who had recovered from COVID-19. Each CDR3 is given with its conserved first and last residue. The listing skips clone size in some rows; elsewhere it reads once, few, many or a size class.

>TRBV5-4|-
CASSRGQVATNEKLFF
>TRBV7-9|-
CASSYPGTGGTGELFF
>TRBV6-2/TRBV6-3|-
CASSGDNSYNEQFF
>TRBV25-1|-
CASSEEITGVLYNEQFF
>TRBV9|-
CASNSDRDREDYGYTF
>TRBV9|few
CASTRAGSLGGNTIYF
>TRBV7-9|few
CASRLIQGTSYEQYF
>TRBV6-5|-
CASSLAELSYNEQFF
>TRBV2|-
CASSRQLNQPQHF
>TRBV7-9|once
CASSLGESYNNEQFF
>TRBV7-8|-
CASTKTGGPNEKLFF
>TRBV27|once
CASRTGLNYGYTF
>TRBV29-1|-
CSVEGTSGGKNIQYF
>TRBV5-1|-
CASSLAGDRGDF
>TRBV28|once
CASSSGLGLREQFF
>TRBV6-5|-
CASSPEYYGYTF
>TRBV4-2|-
CASSQDPGPGGYGYTF
>TRBV4-3|-
CASSRTGRETQYF
>TRBV12-1|-
CASSTRTSGETQYF
>TRBV7-2|-
CASSSYRGEIYSYTF
>TRBV7-3|-
CASSSTGYYTEAFF
>TRBV7-3|-
CASSSGSAIAGHTEAFF
>TRBV5-6|-
CASSSEFEAFF
>TRBV9|-
CASSPREYQETQYF
>TRBV3-1/TRBV3-2|-
CASTQRQGGEKLFF
>TRBV7-9|-
CASSLGSGNTIYF
>TRBV9|-
CASSVGSSGGTVTQYF
>TRBV7-2|-
CASSLAPGGYTEAFF
>TRBV12-5|-
CASGPDSTYSPLHF
>TRBV5-4|-
CASSSFLGSKETQYF
>TRBV19|-
CASSFLAGGSSGANVLTF
>TRBV2|once
CASSEARRDSYGYTF
>TRBV5-1|-
CASSWTGGTTSGSSNEQFF
>TRBV5-5|-
CASSYGTEGRETQYF
>TRBV2|few
CASRRDYYTDTQYF
>TRBV7-9|-
CASSPPGLAHSYNEQFF
>TRBV5-8|-
CASSLDRNSGNTIYF
>TRBV7-8|once
CASSSTSPRTDTQYF
>TRBV19|-
CASSANRGLGNTIYF
>TRBV10-3|-
CAISETQGSNEKLFF
>TRBV5-1|-
CASSLDASLYTF
>TRBV7-9|-
CASSLARTANSPLHF
>TRBV5-6|-
CASSLEYEQYF